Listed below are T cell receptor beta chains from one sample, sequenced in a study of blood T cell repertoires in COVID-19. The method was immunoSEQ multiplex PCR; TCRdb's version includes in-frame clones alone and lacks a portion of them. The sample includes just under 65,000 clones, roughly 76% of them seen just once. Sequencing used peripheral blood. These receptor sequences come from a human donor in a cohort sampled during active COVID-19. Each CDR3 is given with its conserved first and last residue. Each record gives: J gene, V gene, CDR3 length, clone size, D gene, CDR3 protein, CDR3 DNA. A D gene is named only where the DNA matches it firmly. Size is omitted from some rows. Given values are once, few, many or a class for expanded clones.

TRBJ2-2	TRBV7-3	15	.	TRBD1	CASSPTGGRGGELFF	TGTGCCAGCAGCCCGACAGGGGGCAGGGGCGGGGAGCTGTTTTTT
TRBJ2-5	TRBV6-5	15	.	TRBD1	CASRETGMIQETQYF	TGTGCCAGCAGGGAGACAGGGATGATCCAAGAGACCCAGTACTTC
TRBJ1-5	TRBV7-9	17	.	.	CASSLDSGLATSQPQHF	TGTGCCAGCAGCTTAGACTCTGGTCTAGCAACGAGTCAGCCCCAGCATTTT
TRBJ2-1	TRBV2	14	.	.	CASSELRGGDEQFF	TGTGCCAGCAGTGAATTGAGGGGGGGGGATGAGCAGTTCTTC
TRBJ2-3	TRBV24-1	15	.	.	CATSGAGTSTDTQYF	TGTGCCACCAGTGGGGCGGGGACTAGCACAGATACGCAGTATTTT
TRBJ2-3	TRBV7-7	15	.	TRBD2	CASSQTSGGADTQYF	TGTGCTAGCAGCCAGACTAGCGGGGGGGCAGATACGCAGTATTTT
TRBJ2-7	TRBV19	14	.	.	CASSPAVWPYEQYF	TGTGCCAGTAGTCCGGCGGTGTGGCCCTACGAGCAGTACTTC
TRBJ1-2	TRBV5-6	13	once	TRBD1	CASNQQGIHGYTF	TGTGCCAGCAACCAACAGGGGATTCATGGCTACACCTTC
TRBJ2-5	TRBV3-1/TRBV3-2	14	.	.	CASSLNRRLETQYF	TGTGCCAGCAGCCTAAACCGGCGGCTGGAGACCCAGTACTTC
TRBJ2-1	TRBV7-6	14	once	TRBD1	CASSSEDRGSEQFF	TGTGCCAGCAGCTCCGAGGACAGGGGGAGTGAGCAGTTCTTC
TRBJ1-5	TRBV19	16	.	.	CASKYRGAQSNQPQHF	TGTGCCAGTAAATACCGGGGGGCCCAAAGCAATCAGCCCCAGCATTTT
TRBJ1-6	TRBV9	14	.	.	CASSVAPARSPLHF	TGTGCCAGCAGCGTAGCTCCAGCTAGATCACCCCTCCACTTT
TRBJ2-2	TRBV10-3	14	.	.	CAISANQNTGELFF	TGTGCCATCAGTGCCAATCAGAACACCGGGGAGCTGTTTTTT
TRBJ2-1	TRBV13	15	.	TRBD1	CASSLPGQGGNEQFF	TGTGCCAGCAGCTTGCCGGGACAGGGTGGAAATGAGCAGTTCTTC
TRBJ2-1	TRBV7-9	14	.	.	CASSAGTERNEQFF	TGTGCCAGCAGCGCCGGGACTGAAAGAAATGAGCAGTTCTTC
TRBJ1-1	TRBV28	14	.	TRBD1	CASSPGGPNTEAFF	TGTGCCAGCAGTCCAGGGGGCCCGAACACTGAAGCTTTCTTT
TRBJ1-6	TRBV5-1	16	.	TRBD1	CASSPGQGVGNSPLHF	TGCGCCAGCAGCCCGGGACAGGGGGTGGGAAATTCACCCCTCCACTTT
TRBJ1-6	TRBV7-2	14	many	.	CASRDSNYNSPLHF	TGTGCCAGCAGAGACAGTAACTATAATTCACCCCTCCACTTT